The next 6 T cell receptor beta chains were all read from a single sample in a study of CD8 T cells in Susac syndrome. RNA in amounts of roughly 0.5 to 1 ug was reverse transcribed with random hexamers. TCRdb reprocessed the immunoSEQ multiplex PCR reads with MiXCR, giving one entry per CDR3 protein. The data hold more than 95,000 distinct CDR3 sequences, with over 90% observed a single time. The sample was CD8+ T cells from PBMCs. These receptors originate from a human donor with multiple sclerosis.

The chain couples TRBV7-9 to TRBJ1-5; TRBD1 matches at 7 bases. Germline V lookup: CDR1 SEHNR, CDR2 FQNEAQ (reference sequence). V lost 4 bases and J lost 4; bases outside the gene matches: 7. The CDR3 totals 15 residues. The CDR3 bases are TGTGCCAGCAGCTGGGCGGGACAGCCAAATCAGCCCCAGCATTTT. It specifies CASSWAGQPNQPQHF. Combining the CDR3 with reference TRBV7-9 and TRBJ1-5 gives the whole variable domain DTGVSQNPRHKITKRGQNVTFRCDPISEHNRLYWYRQTLGQGPEFLTYFQNEAQLEKSRLLSDRFSAERPKGSFSTLEIQRTEQGDSAMYLCASSWAGQPNQPQHFGDGTRLSIL.

CDR3 region: CASSPYERPTDTQYF. CDR3 DNA: TGCGCCAGCAGCCCCTACGAGCGGCCCACAGATACGCAGTATTTT. The chain employs TRBV4-1 and TRBJ2-3; D possibly corresponds to TRBD2 (5 bases). The CDR3 has 15 residues. The V and J ends lost 4 bases and 2 bases respectively, with 13 bases between them. Looked up from germline, CDR1 is MGHRA and CDR2 is YSYEKL.

The chain uses TRBV13 and TRBJ2-3; TRBD1 agrees at 7 bases. Germline loops: CDR1 PRHDT, CDR2 FYEKMQ (reference sequence). This CDR3 comprises 14 residues. V lost 5 bases to trimming and J lost 3 bases; unmatched junction nucleotides: 5. CDR3 amino acids: CASSPGTATDTQYF. The CDR3 DNA sequence: TGTGCCAGCAGCCCCGGGACAGCTACAGATACGCAGTATTTT.

CDR3 coding DNA: TGTGCCAGCAGCGAAGGTGGGACCCAGTACTTC. Protein product: CASSEGGTQYF. The chain employs TRBV7-6 and TRBJ2-5; no clear D. V lost 5 bases, J lost 7 bases, and 8 bases lay in between. Germline values: CDR1 SGHVS, CDR2 FNYEAQ. The CDR3 is 11 amino acids.

The gene calls are TRBV4-1 and TRBJ2-4; 7 nucleotides agree with TRBD2. The V and J ends lost 0 bases and 8 bases, in that order; junction bases with no gene match: 7. The CDR3 loop spans 15 amino acids. In germline, CDR1 is MGHRA, CDR2 YSYEKL. The CDR3 protein is CASSQDRDYGDIQYF. CDR3 sequence (DNA): TGCGCCAGCAGCCAAGACCGGGACTACGGGGACATTCAGTACTTC.

This clonotype was recorded once. V usage is TRBV6-1 and J usage is TRBJ2-7; 12 bases line up with TRBD2. Per the germline V gene, CDR1 is MNHNS and CDR2 is SASEGT. J was trimmed by 7 bases and V by 6 bases; bases with no gene match: 1. The CDR3 is 12 residues long. CDR3 DNA: TGTGCCAGCAGCGGACTAGCGGGGGAGCAGTACGTC. As protein: CASSGLAGEQYV.